Included here is one TCR beta chain sequence, with context. Its specificity is unknown. This sample is drawn from a study of cytomegalovirus exposure and HLA in healthy donors. Findings and caveats of the study: Information on immune exposure was restricted to one variable (CMV serostatus).

The PCR had 60 Vbeta and 13 Jbeta primers. Only in-frame clones appear in the TCRdb table, and some are missing; sequencing was by immunoSEQ multiplex PCR. The sample includes tens of thousands of clones, 10% of them seen just once. The V segment lost 4 bases and the J segment 1 base; nucleotides outside the gene matches: 12. CDR3 length: 17 residues. Germline V gives CDR1 MGHRA, CDR2 YSYEKL. The material sequenced was PBMCs. The sequence derives from a man in his 60s in good health and CMV-seropositive. The rearrangement uses TRBV4-1 and TRBJ2-7; 8 nucleotides agree with TRBD2. The CDR3 bases are TGCGCCAGCAGCCGGGGTTCCCTAGCGGGTACATCCTACGAGCAGTACTTC. Translation: CASSRGSLAGTSYEQYF.